This TCR beta chain originates from a study of blood T cell repertoires in COVID-19. Study information: PBMCs, B-cell-depleted T cells, or T cells were the source of the cDNA or gDNA that made up the material.

Authors' data handling: Reference gene primer amplification gave nucleated cell count estimates. Clones were sequenced by immunoSEQ multiplex PCR, and TCRdb holds only the in-frame ones, with some missing. V and J calls and clone size are given by that table; D and trimming were obtained from the DNA. The table has approximately 300,000 clones, 85% to 90% seen once. The V and J ends lost 1 base and 4 bases, in that order; junction bases with no gene match: 7. This CDR3 region has 16 residues. CDR1 and CDR2 (germline): SGHRS, YFSETQ. Sequenced input: peripheral blood. This receptor was identified in a woman aged 45-60 years with COVID-19, enrolled during active disease. The chain uses TRBV5-1 and TRBJ2-1; 8 bases map to TRBD2. In nucleotides, the CDR3 is TGCGCCAGCAGCTTGATAGCGGGAAGCATATACAATGAGCAGTTCTTC. This translates into CASSLIAGSIYNEQFF. Looking up the rest from reference TRBV5-1 and TRBJ2-1 gives the full variable domain: KAGVTQTPRYLIKTRGQQVTLSCSPISGHRSVSWYQQTPGQGLQFLFEYFSETQRNKGNFPGRFSGRQFSNSRSEMNVSTLELGDSALYLCASSLIAGSIYNEQFFGPGTRLTVL.